The T cell receptor beta chain under discussion was sequenced for a study of blood T cell repertoires in COVID-19. The table lists this clone with a few counts. Trimming took 6 bases from V and 6 from J, leaving 12 bases between them. Germline CDR1 reads MDHEN; CDR2 reads SYDVKM. CDR3 size: 13 residues. Some clones are missing from TCRdb's copy, which holds only in-frame ones; the method was immunoSEQ multiplex PCR. Found here are about 170,000 clones, around two thirds of them singletons; the top ten hold under 3.5%. Material for sequencing was peripheral blood. The receptor was derived from a woman of 80 years or more with acute or convalescent COVID-19. The chain links TRBV28 to TRBJ1-5, with D perhaps TRBD1 (6 bases). Here the CDR3 reads CASSTGTGQPQHF. The CDR3 DNA sequence: TGTGCCAGCAGCACAGGGACGGGTCAGCCCCAGCATTTT.